This T cell receptor (beta chain) was retrieved from a study of CD8 T cells in ankylosing spondylitis. The study's findings and limits: Roughly 8 highly homologous variants made up a TCR beta motif, and this motif appeared characteristic of ankylosing spondylitis blood.

A single record per CDR3 protein comes from TCRdb applying MiXCR to the 5' RACE reads. The sample yields 200,000 to 250,000 distinct CDR3 sequences, around 7.9% seen once. The ends were cut back, 5 bases at V and 4 bases at J, with 14 bases in the middle. The CDR3 covers 13 residues. In germline, CDR1 is SQVTM, CDR2 ANQGSEA. The table lists this clonotype with a few counts. Its antigen is not known. The source of this sequence is a male donor with ankylosing spondylitis. The sequencing input was blood, either unsorted or a sorted T cell fraction (not recorded which). V is TRBV29-1 and J is TRBJ1-2, with D hard to call. CDR3 DNA: TGCAGCGTTCCAAATGGTGGCTCCTATGGCTACACCTTC. Protein sequence: CSVPNGGSYGYTF.